This TCR beta chain appears in the sequencing data of a study of T cells in Graves' hyperthyroidism and ophthalmopathy. Study-level results: Also found in blood were most expanded thyroid clonotypes above 0.001. It was a median about 6 months before onset that the model predicted ophthalmopathy.

This clonotype was observed many times. Its antigen is still unknown. CDR3 size: 14 residues. With 6 bases removed from V and 0 bases from J, the gap between germline ends came to 10 bases. Germline lookup yields CDR1 MNHNS and CDR2 SASEGT. TCR beta CDR3 regions were amplified from RNA. HTBI primers were used for first-round RT-PCR of the TCR CDR3. From the multiplex PCR reads, TCRdb called clonotypes with MiXCR, one entry per CDR3 protein. The table includes about 500,000 distinct CDR3 sequences, roughly a sixth detected once. Each patient was aged 18 to 65 and had newly diagnosed hyperthyroidism of under 2 months' duration. Patients having uncontrolled infection, another autoimmune disease, pregnancy or lactation were not included.

Sequencing was performed on blood. The receptor was isolated from a woman younger than 35 with Graves' hyperthyroidism. The chain uses TRBV6-1 and TRBJ2-3, with D possibly being TRBD1 (5 bases). The CDR3 sequence: CASRAGYSTDTQYF. CDR3 DNA sequence: TGTGCCAGCAGAGCAGGGTATAGCACAGATACGCAGTATTTT.